In its sample, the clone carrying this T cell receptor beta chain was seen once. Its antigen is unidentified. Individual cDNA molecules each received unique molecular identifiers attached to them. TCRdb re-derived calls from the 5' RACE reads in MiXCR, one entry per CDR3 protein. The data contain approximately 120,000 distinct CDR3 sequences, 14% to 15% of them singletons. Germline values: CDR1 LGHNT, CDR2 FRNRAP. V was clipped by 4 bases and J by 6 bases, with 6 bases between them. The CDR3 length is 12 residues. The data were taken from a study of early T cells in non-severe SARS-CoV-2 infection. On the study more broadly: With bulk RNA from unsorted whole blood as input, sequencing yielded unpaired chains. Overall study findings and caveats: VDJdb matches were skewed toward anti-spike CD8 T cell responses.

This sequence originates from an adult who was a healthcare worker with PCR-confirmed SARS-CoV-2 infection or an uninfected control (not recorded which). The chain is built from TRBV12-5 and TRBJ2-2; D unclear. Sequencing was performed on whole blood. CDR3 amino acids: CASGSPPGELFF. The CDR3 nucleotides read TGTGCTAGTGGTTCCCCACCCGGGGAGCTGTTTTTT. Using reference TRBV12-5 and TRBJ2-2 for the parts outside the CDR3, the full variable domain is DARVTQTPRHKVTEMGQEVTMRCQPILGHNTVFWYRQTMMQGLELLAYFRNRAPLDDSGMPKDRFSAEMPDATLATLKIQPSEPRDSAVYFCASGSPPGELFFGEGSRLTVL.